The entry that follows covers one TCR beta chain sequence. These data belong to a study of T cells expressing NK-cell markers. Study overall: The TCR beta repertoires were obtained from sorted CD3+CD56+NKG2C+, CD3+CD56+NKG2C- and CD3+CD56-NKG2C+ T cells.

CDR3 length equals 15 residues. Looked up from germline, CDR1 is SEHNR and CDR2 is FQNEAQ (reference sequence). One entry per CDR3 protein, without DNA, is what TCRdb gives after re-calling the 5' RACE reads. The sample totals about 32,000 distinct CDR3 sequences. This receptor was identified in a woman aged 18-70 years in good health. Material for sequencing was blood T cells: a sorted CD56 or NKG2C T cell subset, CD4+ or CD8+ T cells, or bulk PBMC T cells (not recorded which). The chain combines TRBV7-9 with TRBJ1-6; absent DNA, TCRdb's TRBD1 call cannot be checked. The CDR3 here is CASSPDRGYNSPLHF.